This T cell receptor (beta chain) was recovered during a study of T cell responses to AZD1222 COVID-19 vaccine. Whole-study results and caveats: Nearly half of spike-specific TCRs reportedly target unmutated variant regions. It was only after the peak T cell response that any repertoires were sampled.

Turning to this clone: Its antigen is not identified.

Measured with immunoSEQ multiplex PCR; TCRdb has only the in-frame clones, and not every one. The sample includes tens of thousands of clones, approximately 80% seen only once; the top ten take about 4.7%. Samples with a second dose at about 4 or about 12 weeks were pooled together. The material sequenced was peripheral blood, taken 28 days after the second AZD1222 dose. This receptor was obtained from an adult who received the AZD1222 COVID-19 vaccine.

The CDR3 protein is CASSSRDRGRATEAFF. CDR3 sequence (DNA): TGTGCCAGCAGCAGCCGGGACAGGGGGCGCGCCACTGAAGCTTTCTTT. This chain uses TRBV5-5 with TRBJ1-1; 12 positions match TRBD1. The junction had 8 bases not matched to a gene; V was cut back by 4 bases and J by 4 bases. The CDR3 covers 16 residues. Germline CDR1 is SGHKS and CDR2 is YYEKEE (reference sequence).